This entry lists 9 T cell receptor beta chains sequenced from one sample in a study of blood T cell repertoires in COVID-19 (dated by TCRdb to the early 2020s). Preparation of the library involved the immunoSEQ multiplex PCR assay. TCRdb provides this immuneACCESS table in a form limited to in-frame rearrangements. Some clones are lacking; in checked studies, under half of them reflect an unresolved V gene, and why the rest are absent is not known. The sample table contains approximately 150,000 clones; only one count was recorded for roughly 90% of them. Clones ranked in the top ten supply 1.6% of the sample. Sequenced: peripheral blood. All receptors derive from a woman in her forties or fifties with acute or convalescent COVID-19.

This clone was seen only once. V gene TRBV5-1 combines with J gene TRBJ1-2; D remains unclear. V lost 3 bases and J lost 1, with 7 bases in between. Germline V CDR1 and CDR2: SGHRS, YFSETQ. This CDR3 contains 13 residues. As DNA, the CDR3 is TGCGCCAGCAGCTCTGGGCTTAACTATGGCTACACCTTC. Translation: CASSSGLNYGYTF.

The chain links TRBV9 to TRBJ1-1; 8 bases line up with TRBD1. The germline V gene encodes CDR1 SGDLS and CDR2 YYNGEE. Trimming at V came to 4 bases and at J to 5 bases, leaving 7 bases not matched to a gene. There are 14 residues in the CDR3. CDR3 coding DNA: TGTGCCAGCAGCCCCCGGGACAGGTTTACTGAAGCTTTCTTT. The encoded protein is CASSPRDRFTEAFF.

Details on this clone: This same CDR3 is encoded by further DNA sequences in the sample. J is TRBJ2-7 and V is TRBV7-2; 9 positions agree with TRBD2. Germline CDR1 and CDR2: SGHTA and FQGNSA. The CDR3 has 14 amino acids. J was trimmed by 2 bases and V by 5 bases; bases with no gene match: 4. The CDR3 nucleotides read TGTGCCAGCAGCCCTCTAGCGGGGCCCTACGAGCAGTACTTC. As protein: CASSPLAGPYEQYF.

The chain uses TRBV19 and TRBJ2-1, with D possibly matching TRBD2 (6 bases). The V gene lost 5 bases and the J gene lost 5 bases, with 16 bases spanning the gap. CDR1 LNHDA and CDR2 SQIVND come from the germline V gene (reference sequence). The CDR3 consists of 15 residues. The DNA for the CDR3 is TGTGCCAGTAGTTTTCCGGGACTCACTCACAATGAGCAGTTCTTC. Residues: CASSFPGLTHNEQFF.

The genes are TRBV7-2 and TRBJ2-1; 10 bases map to TRBD2. Trimming removed 6 bases from V and 10 bases from J; junction bases left unmatched: 9. Germline V gene sequence: CDR1 SGHTA, CDR2 FQGNSA. This CDR3 is 14 amino acids long. CDR3: CASRPSGSRKEQFF. CDR3 in DNA: TGTGCCAGCAGACCTAGCGGGAGCCGGAAGGAGCAGTTCTTC. The variable domain in full, completed from reference TRBV7-2 and TRBJ2-1, reads GAGVSQSPSNKVTEKGKDVELRCDPISGHTALYWYRQSLGQGLEFLIYFQGNSAPDKSGLPSDRFSAERTGGSVSTLTIQRTQQEDSAVYLCASRPSGSRKEQFFGPGTRLTVL.

This clone showed up just a few times. The genes are TRBV30 and TRBJ1-2, with no clear D. V lost 1 base and J 4 bases, leaving 7 bases between the germline ends. Germline CDR1 reads GTSNPN; CDR2 reads SVGIG (reference sequence). The CDR3 covers 12 residues. CDR3 loop: CAWSGGIYGYTF. CDR3 in DNA: TGTGCCTGGAGTGGAGGGATCTATGGCTACACCTTC.

The rearrangement links TRBV7-9 to TRBJ1-5, with a weak D call TRBD1 (6 bases). The germline V and J ends were trimmed by 3 bases and 4 bases, with 10 bases remaining between them. Looked up from germline, CDR1 is SEHNR and CDR2 is FQNEAQ (reference sequence). The CDR3 has 14 residues. This chain's CDR3 is CASSFQGSNQPQHF. CDR3 nucleotides: TGTGCCAGCAGCTTTCAGGGGAGTAATCAGCCCCAGCATTTT.

This chain links TRBV7-8 with TRBJ1-2; TRBD1 aligns across 10 bases. The CDR3 spans 19 residues. The J segment lost 4 bases and the V segment lost 1 base, leaving 15 bases of the junction unmatched. CDR1 SGHVS and CDR2 FQNEAQ come from the germline V gene. CDR3 DNA sequence: TGTGCCAGCAGCTTAGTCGGAAGATCGGGACAGGGGCCCCCCTATGGCTACACCTTC. This translates into CASSLVGRSGQGPPYGYTF.

CDR3: CASSSQGDYQPQHF. The CDR3 DNA follows: TGTGCCAGCTCATCGCAGGGGGACTATCAGCCCCAGCATTTT. The V gene is TRBV18, the J gene TRBJ1-5, with 7 bases aligning to TRBD1. This CDR3 is 14 amino acids long. J was trimmed by 5 bases and V by 5 bases; bases with no gene match: 6. Germline CDR1 is KGHSH and CDR2 is LQKENI.